A selection of T cell receptor beta chains follows, all from one sample in a study of T-cell memory formation after mild COVID-19. TCRdb reprocessed the 5' RACE reads via MiXCR and lists one record per CDR3 protein. The table shows 470,000 or so distinct CDR3 sequences, with more than 20% occurring only once. Material for sequencing was PBMCs or a T cell subset sorted from them (not recorded which). The receptors were gathered from an adult woman who had mild COVID-19 (a few samples of this study predate the infection). Cell type and time point are not known. Each CDR3 is given with its conserved first and last residue. D genes are given only for firm matches. Clone size is stated in some rows and not others, as once, few, many or a class when expanded.

length | J | D | size | V | CDR3 | DNA
17 | TRBJ2-7 | . | . | TRBV12-3/TRBV12-4 | CASSFTHRPSSGYEQYF | TGTGCCAGCAGTTTCACTCACAGGCCCTCGTCAGGTTACGAGCAGTACTTC
17 | TRBJ2-7 | TRBD1 | once | TRBV15 | CATSRGLTGPNDGEQYF | TGTGCCACCAGCAGAGGACTGACAGGGCCCAATGACGGCGAGCAGTACTTC
19 | TRBJ2-1 | TRBD2 | . | TRBV4-2 | CASSQEGLAGGLGYNEQFF | TGTGCCAGCAGCCAAGAGGGGCTAGCGGGGGGGCTAGGGTACAATGAGCAGTTCTTC
13 | TRBJ2-7 | . | . | TRBV6-2/TRBV6-3 | CASSPVEGNEQYF | TGTGCCAGCAGCCCCGTTGAGGGAAACGAGCAGTACTTC
13 | TRBJ1-1 | . | few | TRBV11-1 | CASSAGRGTEAFF | TGTGCCAGCAGCGCGGGCCGAGGGACTGAAGCTTTCTTT
12 | TRBJ2-5 | . | many | TRBV20-1 | CSARVGQKTQYF | TGCAGTGCTAGAGTAGGACAGAAGACCCAGTACTTC
20 | TRBJ2-3 | TRBD2 | once | TRBV7-2 | CASSLEASGDRGSSTDTQYF | TGTGCCAGCAGCTTAGAGGCTAGCGGGGACCGAGGGTCTAGCACAGATACGCAGTATTTT
13 | TRBJ2-5 | . | few | TRBV12-3/TRBV12-4 | CASSQTVNRPQYF | TGTGCCAGCAGCCAGACAGTGAATAGACCCCAGTACTTC
14 | TRBJ2-3 | TRBD1 | few | TRBV5-1 | CASSYGQGEDTQYF | TGCGCCAGCAGCTACGGACAGGGGGAAGATACGCAGTATTTT
15 | TRBJ2-7 | TRBD2 | . | TRBV6-5 | CASSPISGNYYEQYF | TGTGCCAGCAGCCCTATCAGCGGGAACTACTACGAGCAGTACTTC
15 | TRBJ1-1 | TRBD1 | . | TRBV10-3 | CAISEGGLVNTEAFF | TGTGCCATCAGTGAAGGGGGCTTGGTGAACACTGAAGCTTTCTTT
13 | TRBJ1-5 | . | few | TRBV5-5 | CASSWGENQPQHF | TGTGCCAGCAGCTGGGGGGAGAATCAGCCCCAGCATTTT
14 | TRBJ2-6 | . | few | TRBV2 | CARRDISGANVLTF | TGTGCCAGAAGAGATATTTCTGGGGCCAACGTCCTGACTTTC
15 | TRBJ2-7 | TRBD1 | . | TRBV6-5 | CASSYSGTGLYEQYF | TGTGCCAGCAGTTACTCTGGGACAGGGCTCTACGAGCAGTACTTC
17 | TRBJ2-2 | TRBD2 | few | TRBV7-9 | CASSYDWSGANTGELFF | TGTGCCAGCAGCTACGACTGGAGCGGGGCGAACACCGGGGAGCTGTTTTTT
12 | TRBJ2-3 | . | . | TRBV5-1 | CASSSTFSTQYF | TGCGCCAGCAGCTCTACGTTTAGTACGCAGTATTTT
16 | TRBJ2-3 | TRBD2 | . | TRBV3-1 | CASSRKLAGGGDTQYF | TGTGCCAGCAGCCGGAAACTAGCGGGGGGCGGAGATACGCAGTATTTT
13 | TRBJ1-1 | . | . | TRBV28 | CASTAGGYTEAFF | TGTGCCAGCACCGCCGGGGGGTACACTGAAGCTTTCTTT
16 | TRBJ2-1 | . | . | TRBV20-1 | CSAPEGGPRSYNEQFF | TGCAGTGCCCCAGAAGGTGGACCTAGGTCCTACAATGAGCAGTTCTTC
16 | TRBJ1-2 | TRBD1 | . | TRBV5-1 | CASSSGDRGPNYGYTF | TGCGCCAGCAGCTCGGGGGACAGGGGACCTAACTATGGCTACACCTTC
15 | TRBJ2-7 | TRBD2 | . | TRBV7-3 | CASSLQAGESYEQYF | TGTGCCAGCAGCTTACAGGCGGGAGAGTCCTACGAGCAGTACTTC
13 | TRBJ2-7 | . | few | TRBV7-6 | CASSSGQPYEQYF | TGTGCCAGCAGCTCCGGACAGCCCTACGAGCAGTACTTC
14 | TRBJ2-6 | . | . | TRBV29-1 | CSVAGSSGANVLTF | TGCAGCGTTGCAGGGTCCTCTGGGGCCAACGTCCTGACTTTC
17 | TRBJ2-1 | TRBD2 | once | TRBV3-1 | CASSQWSSGSSYNEQFF | TGTGCCAGCAGCCAATGGTCCAGCGGGAGCTCCTACAATGAGCAGTTCTTC
15 | TRBJ2-2 | . | . | TRBV3-1 | CASSHAKGNTGELFF | TGTGCCAGCAGCCACGCGAAGGGGAACACCGGGGAGCTGTTTTTT
14 | TRBJ2-7 | . | many | TRBV11-2 | CASSLVGPSYEQYF | TGTGCCAGCAGCTTAGTCGGACCAAGCTACGAGCAGTACTTC
12 | TRBJ1-1 | . | . | TRBV19 | CASSIGRTEAFF | TGTGCCAGTAGTATCGGACGGACTGAAGCTTTCTTT
15 | TRBJ2-7 | . | . | TRBV12-3/TRBV12-4 | CASSSQEGQLYEQYF | TGTGCCAGCAGCTCCCAAGAGGGGCAACTTTACGAGCAGTACTTC
16 | TRBJ2-7 | TRBD2 | . | TRBV7-3 | CASSFQPGLDVNEQYF | TGTGCCAGCAGCTTCCAGCCGGGACTAGACGTTAACGAGCAGTACTTC
17 | TRBJ2-2 | . | . | TRBV9 | CASSARNSDGGAGELFF | TGTGCCAGCAGCGCACGTAATTCCGACGGAGGTGCCGGGGAGCTGTTTTTT
15 | TRBJ2-3 | . | . | TRBV12-3/TRBV12-4 | CASSIQIGSTDTQYF | TGTGCCAGCAGTATTCAGATCGGGAGCACAGATACGCAGTATTTT
17 | TRBJ2-1 | . | few | TRBV9 | CASSGRGDWSSYNEQFF | TGTGCCAGCAGCGGACGTGGGGACTGGAGCTCCTACAATGAGCAGTTCTTC
18 | TRBJ2-3 | . | few | TRBV6-2/TRBV6-3 | CASSYSVFKQEDTDTQYF | TGTGCCAGCAGTTACTCGGTGTTCAAGCAGGAAGACACAGATACGCAGTATTTT
17 | TRBJ2-3 | TRBD2 | many | TRBV20-1 | CSARDPDSGRMSDTQYF | TGCAGTGCTAGAGATCCGGACAGCGGGAGGATGTCAGATACGCAGTATTTT
16 | TRBJ1-2 | TRBD1 | few | TRBV7-9 | CASSPLGGGGANGYTF | TGTGCCAGCAGCCCCCTAGGAGGAGGGGGCGCTAATGGCTACACCTTC
15 | TRBJ1-1 | . | few | TRBV19 | CASSTAGSLNTEAFF | TGTGCCAGTAGTACAGCTGGGAGCCTGAACACTGAAGCTTTCTTT
12 | TRBJ2-1 | . | few | TRBV6-6 | CASISPRFEQFF | TGTGCCAGCATCTCCCCCCGTTTTGAGCAGTTCTTC
17 | TRBJ2-3 | TRBD2 | . | TRBV13 | CASSVPYGGATADTQYF | TGTGCCAGCAGCGTACCTTACGGGGGGGCCACCGCAGATACGCAGTATTTT
15 | TRBJ2-1 | TRBD2 | few | TRBV11-2 | CASSLVSSGYNEQFF | TGTGCCAGCAGCTTAGTGTCTAGCGGATACAATGAGCAGTTCTTC
14 | TRBJ2-2 | . | . | TRBV9 | CASSVGRLTGELFF | TGTGCCAGCAGCGTAGGTCGGTTGACCGGGGAGCTGTTTTTT
14 | TRBJ1-1 | TRBD1 | . | TRBV5-1 | CASSVGQGNTEAFF | TGTGCCAGCAGCGTAGGACAGGGAAACACTGAAGCTTTCTTT
13 | TRBJ2-7 | . | . | TRBV30 | CAWSGPSSYEQYF | TGTGCCTGGAGTGGACCCTCCTCCTACGAGCAGTACTTC
12 | TRBJ2-7 | . | . | TRBV12-3/TRBV12-4 | CASSSGPDGQYF | TGTGCCAGCAGTTCGGGACCTGACGGGCAGTACTTC
15 | TRBJ2-7 | . | few | TRBV20-1 | CSATNPKDSRYEQYF | TGCAGTGCAACGAACCCTAAAGACAGCCGCTACGAGCAGTACTTC
13 | TRBJ2-1 | . | . | TRBV29-1 | CSVGGQWDNEQFF | TGCAGCGTCGGTGGACAGTGGGACAATGAGCAGTTCTTC
13 | TRBJ1-2 | . | . | TRBV5-4 | CASSSQGTYGYTF | TGTGCCAGCAGCTCACAGGGAACATATGGCTACACCTTC
15 | TRBJ1-2 | . | once | TRBV7-6 | CASRAQTGSNYGYTF | TGTGCCAGCAGAGCTCAGACAGGCTCGAACTATGGCTACACCTTC
14 | TRBJ2-3 | . | . | TRBV7-6 | CASSLLGIPDTQYF | TGTGCCAGCAGCTTATTGGGGATCCCAGATACGCAGTATTTT
15 | TRBJ2-7 | TRBD1 | . | TRBV12-3/TRBV12-4 | CASSPSPGQGYEQYF | TGTGCCAGCAGCCCGTCCCCGGGACAGGGCTACGAGCAGTACTTC
14 | TRBJ2-7 | . | few | TRBV6-2/TRBV6-3 | CASSIDSSLYEQYF | TGTGCCAGCAGCATCGACAGTAGCCTCTACGAGCAGTACTTC
16 | TRBJ1-1 | . | . | TRBV19 | CASSIGLRGRNTEAFF | TGTGCCAGTAGTATAGGCCTCCGGGGTCGGAACACTGAAGCTTTCTTT
14 | TRBJ2-7 | . | few | TRBV4-1 | CASSPFGSSYEQYF | TGCGCCAGCAGCCCGTTTGGAAGCTCCTACGAGCAGTACTTC
14 | TRBJ2-1 | TRBD1 | few | TRBV12-3/TRBV12-4 | CASSPLRGGDEQFF | TGTGCCAGCAGTCCACTTCGAGGGGGCGATGAGCAGTTCTTC
15 | TRBJ2-1 | . | . | TRBV2 | CASSDRQGIANEQFF | TGTGCCAGCAGTGATAGGCAGGGGATTGCGAATGAGCAGTTCTTC
14 | TRBJ1-4 | . | . | TRBV5-1 | CASSAVGTNEKLFF | TGCGCCAGCAGCGCGGTTGGTACTAATGAAAAACTGTTTTTT
13 | TRBJ2-7 | TRBD2 | few | TRBV27 | CASSPGGVLEQYF | TGTGCCAGTTCCCCCGGGGGGGTACTCGAGCAGTACTTC
14 | TRBJ2-1 | . | few | TRBV11-3 | CASSLGGGRDEQFF | TGTGCCAGCAGCTTGGGGGGGGGCCGCGATGAGCAGTTCTTC